This T cell receptor (beta chain) comes out of a study of T-cell reconstitution after alpha-beta-depleted transplantation in children. Study outcomes and limitations: Surviving recipient T cells and intrathymic progenitors accounted for some patients' high TCRbeta diversity at day 60.

To note about this clonotype: Its antigen is undetermined.

Unique molecular identifiers were incorporated into the prepared TCRbeta library. TCRdb called the PCR reads again in MiXCR, with one record for every CDR3 protein. Of hundreds of thousands of distinct CDR3 sequences in the sample, around 14% are singletons; the top ten hold 0.79%. The V end was cut by 5 bases, the J end by 4 bases, with 14 bases between. This CDR3 region has 14 residues. Sequencing was performed on PBMCs, taken before TCRalphabeta/CD19-depleted stem cell transplant. The chain links TRBV12-3 or TRBV12-4 to TRBJ1-2, with D unresolved. This TCR was recovered from a girl under 10 years old with congenital amegakaryocytic thrombocytopenia, due to receive a stem cell transplant. CDR3 DNA: TGTGCCAGCAGTCCGACCGGGCTCCCCTATGGCTACACCTTC. Protein product: CASSPTGLPYGYTF.